Shown below are 25 T cell receptor beta chains from a single sample sequenced in a study of cytomegalovirus exposure and HLA in healthy donors. The PCR ran on 60 Vbeta and 13 Jbeta primers. The method was immunoSEQ multiplex PCR; TCRdb's version includes in-frame clones alone and lacks a portion of them. The repertoire holds 110,000 to 150,000 clones, about 75% seen once, with around 3.4% in the top ten. Specimen: PBMCs. The receptors shown here come from a man aged 35-49 years in good health and CMV-seronegative.

The chain couples TRBV2 to TRBJ1-2, with TRBD1 matching over 7 bases. CDR1 is SNHLY, CDR2 FYNNEI, per germline. The CDR3 is 11 amino acids. V lost 10 bases, J lost 8 bases, and 7 bases stayed unmatched. CDR3 in amino acids: CATARGSGYTF. The CDR3 nucleotides read TGTGCCACCGCCAGGGGGAGCGGCTACACCTTC. The variable domain in full, completed from reference TRBV2 and TRBJ1-2, reads EPEVTQTPSHQVTQMGQEVILRCVPISNHLYFYWYRQILGQKVEFLVSFYNNEISEKSEIFDDQFSVERPDGSNFTLKIRSTKLEDSAMYFCATARGSGYTFGSGTRLTVV.

Only a few counts were recorded for this clone. The chain joins TRBV5-1 to TRBJ2-3; 8 bases agree with TRBD2. CDR1 and CDR2 from the germline V gene are SGHRS and YFSETQ. The length of the CDR3 is 17 residues. With 2 bases clipped from V and 3 bases from J, the junction kept 11 bases outside the gene matches. The CDR3, as DNA: TGCGCCAGCAGCTTAGGAGCGGGGGATTTCTCGACAGATACGCAGTATTTT. This encodes CASSLGAGDFSTDTQYF.

A remark on this clone: Other DNA sequences in the same sample also yield this CDR3. The V and J genes are TRBV5-5 and TRBJ1-5; 8 bases align to TRBD1. The CDR3 sequence is 15 residues long. J lost 1 base, V lost 1 base, and 1 base had no gene match. The germline V gene has CDR1 SGHKS and CDR2 YYEKEE (reference sequence). CDR3 DNA sequence: TGTGCCAGCAGCTTGAGGACAGGGAGCAATCAGCCCCAGCATTTT. Amino acid sequence: CASSLRTGSNQPQHF.

Turning to this clone: Other DNA variants within this sample encode the same CDR3. The V and J genes are TRBV28 and TRBJ1-2, with TRBD1 as a possible D gene (5 bases). This CDR3 is 15 amino acids long. Looked up from germline, CDR1 is MDHEN and CDR2 is SYDVKM. With 6 bases removed from V and 8 bases from J, the gap between germline ends came to 22 bases. The CDR3 nucleotides read TGTGCCAGCAGCCTCTCGGGGGACCTCGTGGGCGGCTACACCTTC. Protein sequence: CASSLSGDLVGGYTF.

The chain recombines TRBV6-1 with TRBJ1-4, with 7 bases matching TRBD1. With V trimmed by 6 bases and J by 5 bases, 9 bases remained unmatched. Germline CDR1 MNHNS, CDR2 SASEGT. The CDR3 runs 15 residues. The CDR3 coding sequence is TGTGCCAGCAGCGCTAATACAGGGGTCAATGAAAAACTGTTTTTT. Translation gives CASSANTGVNEKLFF.

V and J are TRBV6-1 and TRBJ1-1; TRBD1 matches at 7 bases. The CDR3 extends over 14 amino acids. V was pared by 6 bases and J by 0 bases, with 4 bases of the junction left unmatched. CDR1 MNHNS and CDR2 SASEGT come from the germline V gene. The CDR3 region is CASRGQIMNTEAFF. CDR3 bases: TGTGCCAGCAGGGGACAGATCATGAACACTGAAGCTTTCTTT.

J is TRBJ1-4 and V is TRBV27, with D maybe TRBD1 (5 bases). Germline CDR1 and CDR2: MNHEY and SMNVEV (reference sequence). This CDR3 contains 16 residues. V shed 3 bases and J shed 7 bases, with 18 bases lying between them. CDR3 sequence: CASSLEGTIPLEKLFF. CDR3 bases: TGTGCCAGCAGTTTGGAGGGGACCATACCCCTTGAAAAACTGTTTTTT. Based on the CDR3 plus reference TRBV27 and TRBJ1-4, the full variable domain is EAQVTQNPRYLITVTGKKLTVTCSQNMNHEYMSWYRQDPGLGLRQIYYSMNVEVTDKGDVPEGYKVSRKEKRNFPLILESPSPNQTSLYFCASSLEGTIPLEKLFFGSGTQLSVL.

The chain recombines TRBV5-3 with TRBJ1-6; 7 bases are shared with TRBD1. TRBV5-3 is placed among ORFs of uncertain function. Trimming at V came to 9 bases and at J to 7 bases, leaving 7 bases not matched to a gene. This CDR3 region has 13 residues. The CDR3 DNA follows: TGTGCCACCGGGACAGTGAGGAATTCACCCCTCCACTTT. It specifies CATGTVRNSPLHF.

For the CDR3, the DNA is TGTGCCAACCGGGACAGGGAGAACACTGAAGCTTTCTTT. The encoded protein is CANRDRENTEAFF. The genes are TRBV10-3 and TRBJ1-1, with 9 bases fitting TRBD1. The germline gives CDR1 ENHRY, CDR2 SYGVKD. J lost 1 base, V lost 10 bases, and 4 bases had no gene match. This CDR3 region has 13 residues.

The chain carries TRBV6-5 and TRBJ2-5, with TRBD1 matching over 8 bases. Germline V gene sequence: CDR1 MNHEY, CDR2 SVGAGI. The CDR3 is 13 residues long. V trimming: 5 bases; J trimming: 5 bases; junction bases outside the gene matches: 4. The CDR3 DNA reads TGTGCCAGCAGTCGACAGGGGACGGAGACCCAGTACTTC. Residues: CASSRQGTETQYF.

The genes are TRBV19 and TRBJ2-4; D is undetermined. This CDR3 is built from 13 residues. The germline gives CDR1 LNHDA, CDR2 SQIVND (reference sequence). V was clipped by 4 bases and J by 5 bases, with 9 bases between them. The CDR3 DNA follows: TGTGCCAGTAGTAATTCCGGAGAAAACATTCAGTACTTC. It translates to CASSNSGENIQYF.

This clone appeared a few times. J is TRBJ1-1 and V is TRBV10-3; D may be TRBD1 (5 bases). The germline gives CDR1 ENHRY, CDR2 SYGVKD. This CDR3 comprises 14 residues. Deletions cut 0 bases from V and 6 bases from J, with 11 bases between. The CDR3 loop reads CAISESGGSAEAFF. In DNA, the CDR3 is TGTGCCATCAGTGAGTCCGGGGGGTCAGCTGAAGCTTTCTTT.

The chain links TRBV7-9 to TRBJ2-2, with a possible D match to TRBD2 (6 bases). The CDR3 is made up of 16 amino acids. Germline lookup yields CDR1 SEHNR and CDR2 FQNEAQ (reference sequence). V was clipped by 5 bases and J by 5 bases, with 18 bases between them. The CDR3 nucleotides are TGTGCCAGCAGCCCCCCCGGGGGTAGAAGTACCGGGGAGCTGTTTTTT. As protein: CASSPPGGRSTGELFF.

The chain is built from TRBV27 and TRBJ1-4, with 7 bases that match TRBD1. With 6 bases clipped from V and 8 bases from J, the junction kept 18 bases outside the gene matches. CDR3 length: 17 amino acids. Per germline, CDR1 MNHEY and CDR2 SMNVEV (reference sequence). CDR3 coding DNA: TGTGCCAGCAGCCGTTTGATGACAGGGTTTTCGCGGGAAAAACTGTTTTTT. Translated: CASSRLMTGFSREKLFF.

CDR3 nucleotides: TGTGCCAGCAGCCAAGAGGGCATGTCTAATGAAAAACTGTTTTTT. The encoded protein is CASSQEGMSNEKLFF. The rearrangement uses TRBV4-2 and TRBJ1-4; D unresolved. This CDR3 is built from 15 residues. Between the trimmed V and J ends, which lost 0 bases and 3 bases, there was a span of 8 bases. Germline V gene data show CDR1 as LGHNA and CDR2 as YNFKEQ.

The rearrangement joins TRBV5-1 to TRBJ1-2; 9 bases align to TRBD1. This CDR3 comprises 13 residues. Per the germline V gene, CDR1 is SGHRS and CDR2 is YFSETQ. J was trimmed by 6 bases and V by 0 bases; bases with no gene match: 0. CDR3 bases: TGCGCCAGCAGCTTGGGACAGGGGGATGGCTACACCTTC. The encoded protein is CASSLGQGDGYTF.

The V call is TRBV4-1, the J call TRBJ1-3; D perhaps matches TRBD1 (6 bases). With 4 bases removed from V and 2 bases from J, the gap between germline ends came to 12 bases. The CDR3 contains 15 residues. The V gene's germline CDR1 is MGHRA and CDR2 YSYEKL. The CDR3 region is CASSPAGATGNTIYF. For the CDR3, the DNA is TGCGCCAGCAGCCCGGCGGGGGCGACTGGAAACACCATATATTTT.

The chain has TRBV5-6 and TRBJ1-2; 10 bases match TRBD1. The germline CDR1 and CDR2 sequences are SGHDT and YYEEEE. V lost 4 bases and J lost 7; bases outside the gene matches: 10. The length of the CDR3 is 15 residues. The CDR3 nucleotides are TGTGCCAGCAGCATCGGTACCGGGACAGGGGTTGGCTACACCTTC. As protein: CASSIGTGTGVGYTF.

This clone appeared a few times. The J gene is TRBJ2-7, the V gene TRBV4-1, with 7 positions matching TRBD1. The CDR3 is 17 amino acids. The germline V gene has CDR1 MGHRA and CDR2 YSYEKL. Germline trimming cut 0 bases from V and 0 bases from J; bases unmatched to any gene: 8. In DNA form, the CDR3 reads TGCGCCAGCAGCCAAGATGGTAGGGACAGCAGCTCCTACGAGCAGTACTTC. It specifies CASSQDGRDSSSYEQYF.

The genes are TRBV5-1 and TRBJ2-5, with D tentatively TRBD2 (6 bases). Trimming stripped 4 bases from V and 2 bases from J, with 9 bases between. Germline V gene data show CDR1 as SGHRS and CDR2 as YFSETQ. This CDR3 contains 13 residues. The CDR3 coding sequence is TGCGCCAGCAGCGAGGCGGGGCAAGAGACCCAGTACTTC. Translated, it gives CASSEAGQETQYF.

Remarks on this clone: The sample holds other DNA sequences that translate to the same CDR3. This chain links TRBV5-1 with TRBJ2-3, with 12 bases aligning to TRBD2. Per germline, CDR1 SGHRS and CDR2 YFSETQ. Trimming cost V 1 base and J 2 bases; bases outside gene matches: 2. This CDR3 has 16 amino acids. The CDR3 spells CASSLLAGGPTDTQYF. CDR3 coding DNA: TGCGCCAGCAGCTTGCTAGCGGGGGGGCCCACAGATACGCAGTATTTT.

The chain carries TRBV9 and TRBJ1-1; 8 nucleotides agree with TRBD1. With V trimmed by 4 bases and J by 5 bases, 4 bases remained unmatched. Germline values: CDR1 SGDLS, CDR2 YYNGEE. The CDR3 spans 13 residues. CDR3 nucleotides: TGTGCCAGCAGCCCTCACAGGGGGACTGAAGCTTTCTTT. Protein sequence: CASSPHRGTEAFF.

The J gene is TRBJ1-1, the V gene TRBV19; D ambiguous. The CDR3 consists of 14 residues. CDR1 is LNHDA, CDR2 SQIVND, per germline (reference sequence). V was clipped by 8 bases and J by 1 base, with 14 bases between them. The CDR3 loop reads CASADLEGNTEAFF. The CDR3 DNA reads TGTGCCAGTGCCGATCTAGAGGGGAACACTGAAGCTTTCTTT.

The chain combines TRBV5-4 with TRBJ1-5, with D possibly being TRBD1 (6 bases). Germline assignment: CDR1 SGHNT and CDR2 YYREEE (reference sequence). Trimming took 4 bases from V and 7 from J, leaving 9 bases between them. The CDR3 is made up of 12 amino acids. DNA of the CDR3: TGTGCCAGCAGCATGGACAGCCAGCCCCAGCATTTT. Its translation: CASSMDSQPQHF.

This clone appeared a few times. The chain has TRBV28 and TRBJ2-7; 9 positions match TRBD1. The junction had 10 bases not matched to a gene; V was cut back by 4 bases and J by 0 bases. The CDR3 consists of 17 residues. CDR1 and CDR2 from the germline V gene are MDHEN and SYDVKM. In nucleotides, the CDR3 is TGTGCCAGCAGTTCTTACCCGGGACAGGGATTCTCCTACGAGCAGTACTTC. Residues: CASSSYPGQGFSYEQYF.